The sequence of this T cell receptor (beta chain) was determined in a study of shared clonotypes between healthy human individuals. The test was conducted at deep level. Ten immunoSEQ deep assay plates were used by the authors to sequence unsorted PBMC DNA. Profiling relied on immunoSEQ multiplex PCR, and the TCRdb table lists in-frame clones only, not all of them. The top ten clones hold 12% of a sample with around 530,000 clones, around 77% of them seen once. The donors, healthy adults who were HIV-negative, had experienced no recent acute infections or vaccinations. This receptor was identified in a middle-aged woman in good health. Some clones in this sample may be carry-over from other donors' samples. Specimen: PBMCs.

DNA of the CDR3: TGTGCCAGCAGCCAAGGCCGGGTGGGGACCGGGGAGCTGTTTTTT. This codes for CASSQGRVGTGELFF. The rearrangement links TRBV4-2 to TRBJ2-2; D gene unclear. Germline CDR1 LGHNA, CDR2 YNFKEQ. The V end was cut by 1 base, the J end by 5 bases, with 11 bases between. The CDR3 spans 15 residues.